This T cell receptor beta chain was recorded in a study of blood T cells in healthy people across ages (dated by TCRdb to between 2014 and 2017). Background for the entire study: In model experiments, template switching captured about one uniquely barcoded TCR beta cDNA molecule for every two T cells. The study measured age-related changes in TCR beta repertoire diversity using deep sequencing normalized with unique cDNA molecular identifiers. Four age groups were formed from the donors: young (average 16 years), middle-aged (around 40), aged (roughly 59) and long-lived (about 80). The study analyzed two additional independent replicas of 1 million unique cDNA reads from the same blood draw for two donors, one aged 18 to 30 and one aged 80 or older. To avoid experimental bias, donors of different ages were spread randomly across the sequencing lanes.

The 39 donors, aged roughly 6 to 95 years, were systemically healthy Caucasian individuals from Russia. Each donor gave approximately 9.4 milliliters of peripheral blood, drawn into EDTA-treated Vacutainer tubes. Ficoll-Paque density-gradient centrifugation was used to isolate PBMCs, with at least 6.5 million per sample. Trizol reagent was used to extract total RNA from the PBMCs, yielding at least 6 micrograms per sample. The percentages of naive CD45RAhigh/CD27high T cells were determined by flow cytometry on a PBMC aliquot from every donor. Libraries were prepared through 5' RACE. Instrument on record: Illumina HiSeq 2500. A second PCR of 7 to 11 cycles was run with a J-beta primer mix and a sample-barcoded 5' primer. Each TCR beta cDNA molecule received a unique molecular identifier from a template-switch 5' adaptor carrying 12 random nucleotides. Each sample yielded at least 3 million CDR3-containing paired-end reads. All of the RNA was converted into first-strand cDNA using the Mint cDNA synthesis kit, with a TRBC-specific oligonucleotide serving as the primer. Following uracil-DNA glycosylase treatment, a first 18-cycle PCR with universal primers M1SS and BC2_uni_R was performed on all cDNA. On the authors' methods: Each sample was normalized by randomly selecting 1 million high-quality reads, each carrying a distinct molecular identifier. Reads with shared molecular identifiers were discarded instead of being binned into consensus sequences. MiTCR, with a Q25 quality threshold and the strictest error-elimination algorithm, was used for CDR3 identification, clonotype clustering and error correction. A nonparametric unseen species model with Euler transformation was used to estimate lower-bound total TCR beta diversity. TCRdb redid the processing of the public reads, applying fastp at Q25 and MiXCR, and retained in-frame beta chains. A single entry per CDR3 protein holds the most common genes and DNA from its merged rows. The V and J calls and clone size are TCRdb's, not the authors'. The table for this sample lists about 1.7 million distinct CDR3 sequences; 28% of them were counted only once. 7.7% of the sample is taken by the ten largest.

The CDR3 holds 15 amino acids from the cysteine to the phenylalanine. Left in the record is the CDR3 DNA by itself, 45 bases read in frame from the first base. This clonotype was found a few times. Its antigen target is currently unknown. Base qualities are not recorded, but no much larger clone differs from it by a single base. Overall study results and their limits: Estimates of total diversity based on one million sequenced T cells were considered lower bounds and underestimates. Because donor CMV infection status was unknown, age-related changes in expanded clonotypes were potentially confounded. As age increased, observed TCR beta diversity per million T cells dropped in a roughly linear way, and a significant reduction was already evident by age about 36. Conclusive comparison of naive and antigen-experienced compartments was prevented by the profiling of bulk unsorted PBMCs. A strong correlation was found between observed TCR beta diversity and the percentage of naive T cells measured by flow cytometry. Compared with the aged group, more naive CD4+ T cells, fewer expanded clones and increased TCR diversity were shown by the long-lived group, suggesting age selection.

The chain uses TRBV12-2 and TRBJ1-5; the D call TRBD1 from the table was never checked on the DNA. TRBV12-2 is marked as a pseudogene. This TCR came from a woman aged 25 to 39 in good health. Sequencing was carried out using blood. The CDR3 region reads CASRSRDGFSQPQHF. The nucleotide sequence is given as TGTGCAAGTCGCTCAAGGGACGGATTTTCTCAGCCCCAGCATTTT.